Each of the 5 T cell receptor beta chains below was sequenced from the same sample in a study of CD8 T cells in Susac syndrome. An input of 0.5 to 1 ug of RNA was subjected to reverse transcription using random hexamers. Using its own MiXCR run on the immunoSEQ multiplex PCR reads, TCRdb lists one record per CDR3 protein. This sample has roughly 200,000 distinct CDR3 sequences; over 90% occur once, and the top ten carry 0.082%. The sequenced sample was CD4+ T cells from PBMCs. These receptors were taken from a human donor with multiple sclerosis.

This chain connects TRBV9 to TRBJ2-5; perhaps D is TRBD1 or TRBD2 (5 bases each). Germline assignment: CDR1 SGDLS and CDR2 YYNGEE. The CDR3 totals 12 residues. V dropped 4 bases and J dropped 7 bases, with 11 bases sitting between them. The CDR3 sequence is CASSLDSGTQYF. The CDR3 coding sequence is TGTGCCAGCAGCCTAGACAGCGGGACCCAGTACTTC.

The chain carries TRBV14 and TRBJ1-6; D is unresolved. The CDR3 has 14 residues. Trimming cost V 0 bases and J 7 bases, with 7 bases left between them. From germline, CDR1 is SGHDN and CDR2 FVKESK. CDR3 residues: CASSQEVANSPLHF. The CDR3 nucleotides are TGTGCCAGCAGCCAAGAAGTCGCGAATTCACCCCTCCACTTT.

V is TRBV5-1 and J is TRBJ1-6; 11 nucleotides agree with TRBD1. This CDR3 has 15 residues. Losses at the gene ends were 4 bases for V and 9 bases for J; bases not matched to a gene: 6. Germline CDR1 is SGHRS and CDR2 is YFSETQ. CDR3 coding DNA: TGCGCCAGCAGCCCCGGACAGGGGGCGAGTTCACCCCTCCACTTT. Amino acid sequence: CASSPGQGASSPLHF.

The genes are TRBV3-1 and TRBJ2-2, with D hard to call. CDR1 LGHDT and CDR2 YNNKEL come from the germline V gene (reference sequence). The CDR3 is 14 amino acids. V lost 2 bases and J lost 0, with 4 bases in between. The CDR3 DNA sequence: TGTGCCAGCAGCCAAATGACGAACACCGGGGAGCTGTTTTTT. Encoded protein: CASSQMTNTGELFF.

The CDR3 DNA sequence: TGTGCCAGCACCTGGGGGCAGGGCCAAGGGCCCCAGCATTTT. This sequence encodes CASTWGQGQGPQHF. The J gene is TRBJ1-5, the V gene TRBV5-6; maybe TRBD1 (6 bases). Germline-derived CDR1 and CDR2 are SGHDT and YYEEEE. Trimming removed 6 bases from V and 9 bases from J, with 19 bases in between. The CDR3 is 14 amino acids.